This T cell receptor (beta chain) stems from a study of STAT5B mutations in CD4+ large granular lymphocyte leukemia. Overall study: Among healthy controls, a particular HLA allele went with more CDR3 'QG' motifs.

Original methodology: A productive frequency of 2.59 x 10-5 was the lowest detectable. TCRdb's copy holds only in-frame clones and misses some; the assay was immunoSEQ multiplex PCR. The V and J calls and clone size are taken from that table; D and trimming were inferred from the DNA. The table lists approximately 30,000 clones, approximately 82% of them singletons, with about 6.6% in the top ten. The TCR originated in a human donor in good health. The sequencing input was CD4+ T cells from blood buffy coats.

Here the CDR3 DNA reads TGTGCCAGCAGCTTGTTCCCGGAAAACTATGGCTACACCTTC. Its protein is CASSLFPENYGYTF. The chain recombines TRBV5-5 with TRBJ1-2; D call uncertain. V gave up 1 base and J gave up 2 bases, with 9 bases separating them. The CDR3 length is 14 residues. Germline CDR1 reads SGHKS; CDR2 reads YYEKEE (reference sequence). The variable domain in full, completed from reference TRBV5-5 and TRBJ1-2, reads DAGVTQSPTHLIKTRGQQVTLRCSPISGHKSVSWYQQVLGQGPQFIFQYYEKEERGRGNFPDRFSARQFPNYSSELNVNALLLGDSALYLCASSLFPENYGYTFGSGTRLTVV.